This entry lists 27 T cell receptor beta chains sequenced from one sample in a study of blood T cell repertoires in COVID-19. The assay was immunoSEQ multiplex PCR, and TCRdb's table has in-frame clones only and misses some. The data contain about 47,000 clones, 75% to 85% of them singletons. Sequenced input: peripheral blood. The receptors derive from a human donor with acute or convalescent COVID-19. The donor label of this sample is uncertain.

The chain couples TRBV18 to TRBJ1-5, with 9 bases fitting TRBD1. CDR1 is KGHSH and CDR2 is LQKENI in the germline V gene. This CDR3 is built from 17 residues. V shed 3 bases and J 3 bases; nucleotides not matched to a gene: 9. The chain's CDR3 is CASSPFGTGSVNQPQHF. The DNA for the CDR3 is TGTGCCAGCTCACCCTTCGGGACAGGGAGCGTCAATCAGCCCCAGCATTTT.

V and J are TRBV6-5 and TRBJ2-3; 8 nucleotides align to TRBD2. This CDR3 contains 14 residues. V was clipped by 6 bases and J by 2 bases; unmatched bases: 4. Germline V CDR1 and CDR2: MNHEY, SVGAGI. The CDR3 bases are TGTGCCAGCAGGGAGCGGGGGCACACAGATACGCAGTATTTT. Its protein is CASRERGHTDTQYF.

The chain is built from TRBV28 and TRBJ2-2; D is unresolved. Germline V CDR1 and CDR2: MDHEN, SYDVKM. CDR3 length: 14 amino acids. V lost 3 bases and J lost 4, with 9 bases in between. CDR3 bases: TGTGCCAGCAGTTTGGGCGTCAGCACCGGGGAGCTGTTTTTT. Its protein is CASSLGVSTGELFF.

This chain connects TRBV24-1 to TRBJ2-5, with 9 bases matching TRBD1. Looked up from germline, CDR1 is KGHDR and CDR2 is SFDVKD. The CDR3 length is 16 residues. With 4 bases clipped from V and 6 bases from J, the junction kept 11 bases outside the gene matches. The CDR3 loop reads CATSEPGQGGGQTQYF. CDR3 DNA sequence: TGTGCCACCAGTGAACCGGGACAGGGTGGGGGTCAGACCCAGTACTTC.

V and J are TRBV4-2 and TRBJ2-7; possible D gene TRBD2, 6 bases. The CDR3 is 13 residues long. Looked up from germline, CDR1 is LGHNA and CDR2 is YNFKEQ. The V and J ends lost 4 bases and 0 bases respectively, with 7 bases between them. The CDR3 bases are TGTGCCAGCAGCCGGGACTTCTCCTACGAGCAGTACTTC. Its translation is CASSRDFSYEQYF.

The V call is TRBV11-2, the J call TRBJ2-1; 10 bases line up with TRBD2. Germline values: CDR1 SGHAT, CDR2 FQNNGV. Unmatched junction bases numbered 16, after V lost 7 bases and J lost 7 bases. The CDR3 is 17 amino acids. The chain's CDR3 is CASKLSNLAGVGNEQFF. CDR3 nucleotide sequence: TGTGCCAGCAAACTTAGTAACCTAGCGGGGGTGGGTAATGAGCAGTTCTTC.

J is TRBJ2-1 and V is TRBV28, with 8 bases identical to TRBD1. The junction had 8 bases not matched to a gene; V was cut back by 4 bases and J by 6 bases. This CDR3 contains 15 residues. Germline CDR1 reads MDHEN; CDR2 reads SYDVKM. In DNA form, the CDR3 reads TGTGCCAGCAGTTCGTATACAGGGGGTAGCAATGAGCAGTTCTTC. The encoded protein is CASSSYTGGSNEQFF. The full variable domain, with the rest looked up from reference TRBV28 and TRBJ2-1, is DVKVTQSSRYLVKRTGEKVFLECVQDMDHENMFWYRQDPGLGLRLIYFSYDVKMKEKGDIPEGYSVSREKKERFSLILESASTNQTSMYLCASSSYTGGSNEQFFGPGTRLTVL.

Notes on this clone: At one boundary the junction diverges from the germline segment, which might be a read error. The chain is built from TRBV7-9 and TRBJ2-5; D is unresolved. Per germline, CDR1 SEHNR and CDR2 FQNEAQ (reference sequence). The CDR3 extends over 11 amino acids. The CDR3 spells CASSSQEAQYF. The DNA for the CDR3 is TGTGCCAGCAGCTCTCAAGAGGCCCAGTACTTC.

This clone has only one observation. The chain links TRBV7-9 to TRBJ2-6; D might be TRBD1 (6 bases). Germline values: CDR1 SEHNR, CDR2 FQNEAQ (reference sequence). There are 16 residues in the CDR3. V was trimmed by 2 bases and J by 4 bases, leaving 12 bases between them. CDR3 protein: CASSLTRGTGANVLTF. The CDR3 DNA is TGTGCCAGCAGCTTAACCAGGGGAACCGGGGCCAACGTCCTGACTTTC. The full variable domain, its missing parts supplied by reference TRBV7-9 and TRBJ2-6, is DTGVSQNPRHKITKRGQNVTFRCDPISEHNRLYWYRQTLGQGPEFLTYFQNEAQLEKSRLLSDRFSAERPKGSFSTLEIQRTEQGDSAMYLCASSLTRGTGANVLTFGAGSRLTVL.

The chain employs TRBV27 and TRBJ1-4, with a possible D match to TRBD1 (6 bases). V lost 5 bases to trimming and J lost 7 bases, with 17 bases between them. Germline V CDR1 and CDR2: MNHEY, SMNVEV (reference sequence). The CDR3 totals 15 residues. CDR3 protein: CASSPIGGLGEKLFF. CDR3 coding DNA: TGTGCCAGCAGTCCTATAGGGGGATTGGGTGAAAAACTGTTTTTT.

This clone showed up just a few times. The rearrangement joins TRBV6-2 or TRBV6-3 to TRBJ1-3; D uncertain. The CDR3 is 12 residues long. The V gene's germline CDR1 is MNHEY and CDR2 SVGEGT. The V end lost 5 bases, the J end lost 1 base, and 3 bases lay between the germline ends. In DNA form, the CDR3 reads TGTGCCAGCAGTGAGTCTGGAAACACCATATATTTT. Translated, it gives CASSESGNTIYF.

The genes are TRBV5-6 and TRBJ1-5; D perhaps matches TRBD1 (5 bases). CDR1 SGHDT and CDR2 YYEEEE come from the germline V gene. The ends were cut back, 0 bases at V and 6 bases at J, with 7 bases in the middle. CDR3 length: 13 amino acids. The chain's CDR3 is CASSLGGAQPQHF. The DNA for the CDR3 is TGTGCCAGCAGCTTGGGCGGGGCTCAGCCCCAGCATTTT.

This chain uses TRBV9 with TRBJ2-1, with 12 nucleotides matching TRBD2. This CDR3 comprises 15 residues. Per the germline V gene, CDR1 is SGDLS and CDR2 is YYNGEE. With V trimmed by 3 bases and J by 7 bases, 5 bases remained unmatched. The CDR3 sequence is CASSASGRARNEQFF. The CDR3 DNA is TGTGCCAGCAGCGCTAGCGGGAGGGCCAGAAATGAGCAGTTCTTC.

The chain links TRBV29-1 to TRBJ1-1, with TRBD1 matching over 8 bases. The CDR3 extends over 12 amino acids. Germline assignment: CDR1 SQVTM and CDR2 ANQGSEA. Trimming removed 7 bases from V and 5 bases from J; junction bases left unmatched: 6. CDR3 DNA: TGCAGCGCCCGGACAGGGAAAACTGAAGCTTTCTTT. Protein sequence: CSARTGKTEAFF.

This sequence joins TRBV6-2 or TRBV6-3 and TRBJ2-2; 7 bases are shared with TRBD2. This CDR3 comprises 15 residues. The V and J ends lost 2 bases and 4 bases, in that order; junction bases with no gene match: 4. The germline gives CDR1 MNHEY, CDR2 SVGEGT. The CDR3 region has the DNA TGTGCCAGCAGTTACCGGCGGGGGAGCACCGGGGAGCTGTTTTTT. This gives the protein CASSYRRGSTGELFF.

This chain joins TRBV2 and TRBJ2-5, with D hard to call. The CDR3 spans 13 residues. Germline-derived CDR1 and CDR2 are SNHLY and FYNNEI. V gave up 3 bases and J gave up 4 bases, with 9 bases separating them. CDR3 in DNA: TGTGCCAGCAGTGAGGTGGTAGTAGAGACCCAGTACTTC. It yields the protein CASSEVVVETQYF.

The chain combines TRBV11-3 with TRBJ2-5; 7 nucleotides align to TRBD1. The CDR3 is made up of 16 amino acids. CDR1 is SGHNT, CDR2 YENEEA, per germline. V lost 3 bases and J lost 7; bases outside the gene matches: 14. CDR3 in amino acids: CASSLPTGQAAVTQYF. The DNA for the CDR3 is TGTGCCAGCAGCTTGCCGACAGGGCAGGCGGCAGTGACCCAGTACTTC.

The chain is built from TRBV3-1 (or the pseudogene TRBV3-2) and TRBJ1-1, with 8 positions matching TRBD1. CDR1 is LGHDT and CDR2 is YNNKEL in the germline V gene (reference sequence). The CDR3 is 14 residues long. After removal of 2 bases from V and 4 bases from J, the junction contained 3 bases not matched to a gene. DNA of the CDR3: TGTGCCAGCAGCCAACAGGGGGCGAGCACTGAAGCTTTCTTT. Protein: CASSQQGASTEAFF.

The chain has TRBV6-5 and TRBJ1-1; 7 bases line up with TRBD1. Germline V lookup: CDR1 MNHEY, CDR2 SVGAGI. This CDR3 is 13 amino acids long. Losses at the gene ends were 6 bases for V and 4 bases for J; bases not matched to a gene: 5. The chain's CDR3 is CASRTGFGTEAFF. The CDR3 DNA is TGTGCCAGCAGGACAGGGTTCGGCACTGAAGCTTTCTTT.

The CDR3 here is CASSLQGADTQYF. CDR3 nucleotide sequence: TGTGCCAGCAGTCTACAGGGGGCAGATACGCAGTATTTT. The chain combines TRBV12-3 or TRBV12-4 with TRBJ2-3; TRBD1 matches at 8 bases. V lost 5 bases and J lost 4; bases outside the gene matches: 2. CDR3 size: 13 residues.

About this clone itself: An end of the junction differs from the germline gene, which may be a read error. This rearrangement joins TRBV11-2 to TRBJ1-1; 8 nucleotides line up with TRBD1. The CDR3 has 13 amino acids. Germline loops: CDR1 SGHAT, CDR2 FQNNGV. CDR3 in amino acids: CASSLDRGTEAFF. The CDR3 region has the DNA TGTGCCAGCAGCCTAGACAGGGGCACTGAAGCTTTCTTT.

V and J are TRBV30 and TRBJ1-5, with D uncertain. The CDR3 totals 12 residues. Trimming took off 7 bases at V and 5 bases at J, with 12 bases between the two ends. Looked up from germline, CDR1 is GTSNPN and CDR2 is SVGIG (reference sequence). The DNA for the CDR3 is TGTGCCTCGGGAGACGGGTATCAGCCCCAGCATTTT. This sequence encodes CASGDGYQPQHF. Looking up the rest from reference TRBV30 and TRBJ1-5 gives the full variable domain: SQTIHQWPATLVQPVGSPLSLECTVEGTSNPNLYWYRQAAGRGLQLLFYSVGIGQISSEVPQNLSASRPQDRQFILSSKKLLLSDSGFYLCASGDGYQPQHFGDGTRLSIL.

The chain uses TRBV5-1 and TRBJ2-3, with 11 bases identical to TRBD2. J gave up 3 bases and V 2 bases, and 5 bases lay outside the gene matches. The V gene's germline CDR1 is SGHRS and CDR2 YFSETQ. The CDR3 is 16 residues long. CDR3 sequence reads: CASSFSGGAETDTQYF. CDR3 in DNA: TGCGCCAGCAGCTTTAGCGGGGGGGCCGAGACAGATACGCAGTATTTT.

The chain uses TRBV6-5 and TRBJ2-5, with a tentative D call TRBD2 (5 bases). Trimming removed 0 bases from V and 5 bases from J, with 7 bases in between. The CDR3 contains 13 residues. Germline V gene sequence: CDR1 MNHEY, CDR2 SVGAGI. The CDR3 DNA is TGTGCCAGCAGTTACTCGGGAGAGGAGACCCAGTACTTC. This sequence encodes CASSYSGEETQYF.

The chain has TRBV24-1 and TRBJ1-2; TRBD1 matches at 7 bases. The CDR3 runs to 20 residues. The germline gives CDR1 KGHDR, CDR2 SFDVKD. Trimming cost V 0 bases and J 5 bases; bases outside gene matches: 20. CDR3 region: CATSDLNRGPDLGGKYGYTF. The CDR3 DNA is TGTGCCACCAGTGATTTGAACAGGGGACCCGACCTAGGGGGTAAGTATGGCTACACCTTC.

The V call is TRBV14, the J call TRBJ2-5, with 7 bases identical to TRBD2. Germline CDR1 reads SGHDN; CDR2 reads FVKESK. The CDR3 extends over 16 amino acids. V dropped 4 bases and J dropped 8; count of bases not matched to a gene: 16. The CDR3 loop reads CASSPRGWSGEGTQYF. The CDR3 DNA reads as TGTGCCAGCAGCCCCCGCGGGTGGAGCGGGGAGGGTACCCAGTACTTC.

J is TRBJ2-3 and V is TRBV18; TRBD2 matches at 11 bases. From germline, CDR1 is KGHSH and CDR2 LQKENI. V lost 6 bases, J lost 2 bases, and 7 bases stayed unmatched. The length of the CDR3 is 16 residues. This CDR3 is CASSPQGLAVTDTQYF. Written as DNA, the CDR3 is TGTGCCAGCTCCCCTCAGGGACTAGCGGTCACAGATACGCAGTATTTT.